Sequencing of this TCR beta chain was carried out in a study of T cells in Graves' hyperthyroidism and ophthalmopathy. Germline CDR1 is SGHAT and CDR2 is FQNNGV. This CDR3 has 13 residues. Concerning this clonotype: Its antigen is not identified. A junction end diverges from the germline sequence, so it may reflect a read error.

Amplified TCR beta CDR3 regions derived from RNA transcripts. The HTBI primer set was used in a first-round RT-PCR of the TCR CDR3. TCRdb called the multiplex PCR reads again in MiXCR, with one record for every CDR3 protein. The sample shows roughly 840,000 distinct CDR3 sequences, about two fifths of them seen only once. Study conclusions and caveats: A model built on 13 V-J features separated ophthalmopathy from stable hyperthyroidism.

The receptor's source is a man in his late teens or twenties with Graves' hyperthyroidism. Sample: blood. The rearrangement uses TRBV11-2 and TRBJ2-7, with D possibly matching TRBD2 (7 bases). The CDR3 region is CTSSLGGGREQYF. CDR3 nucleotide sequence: TGTACCAGCAGCTTGGGCGGGGGCAGGGAGCAGTACTTC.